This T cell receptor beta chain emerged from a study of CD8 T cells in Susac syndrome. Broader study findings: It was acknowledged by the study that relatively few individuals were included in its TCR sequencing and HLA analysis.

V gave up 1 base and J gave up 5 bases, with 9 bases separating them. This CDR3 comprises 14 residues. Per the germline V gene, CDR1 is LGHDT and CDR2 is YNNKEL (reference sequence). Random-hexamer reverse transcription was applied to roughly 0.5 to 1 ug RNA. Multiplex immunoSEQ PCR targeted 54 Vbeta and 13 Jbeta TCR beta segments. A single record per CDR3 protein comes from TCRdb applying MiXCR to the immunoSEQ multiplex PCR reads. Altogether approximately 180,000 distinct CDR3 sequences are present, 85% to 95% being singletons, with the ten largest covering roughly 0.094%. Comments on this clonotype: Its cognate antigen is unknown.

The chain has TRBV3-1 and TRBJ2-1; D gene uncertain. The sequencing sample was made of CD4+ T cells from PBMCs. This receptor was identified in a human donor with multiple sclerosis. The CDR3 loop is CASSQAREHNEQFF. The CDR3 DNA reads as TGTGCCAGCAGCCAAGCTAGAGAGCACAATGAGCAGTTCTTC.